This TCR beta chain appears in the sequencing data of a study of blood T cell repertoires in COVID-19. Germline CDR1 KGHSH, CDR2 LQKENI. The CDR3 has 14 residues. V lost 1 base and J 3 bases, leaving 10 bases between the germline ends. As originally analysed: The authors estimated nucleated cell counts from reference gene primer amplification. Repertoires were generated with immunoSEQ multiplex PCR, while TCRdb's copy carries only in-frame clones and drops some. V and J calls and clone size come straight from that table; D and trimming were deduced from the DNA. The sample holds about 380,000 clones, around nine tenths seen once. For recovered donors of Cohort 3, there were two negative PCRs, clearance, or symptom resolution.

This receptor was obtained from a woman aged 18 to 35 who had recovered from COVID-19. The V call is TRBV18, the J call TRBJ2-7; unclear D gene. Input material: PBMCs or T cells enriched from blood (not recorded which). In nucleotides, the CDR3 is TGTGCCAGCTCACCACAGGAGCAACTCTACGAGCAGTACTTC. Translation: CASSPQEQLYEQYF.